A selection of T cell receptor beta chains follows, all from one sample in a study of blood T cell repertoires in COVID-19. Method: immunoSEQ multiplex PCR; TCRdb's copy keeps in-frame clones and lacks some. The top ten clones hold around 3% of a sample with approximately 230,000 clones, nearly 90% of them seen once. Sequencing was carried out using peripheral blood. These receptor sequences come from a young man with active or convalescent COVID-19. Each CDR3 is given with its conserved first and last residue. The D gene is left open where the match is weak. Size is stated for part of the rows, as once, few or many counts, or as a class when the clone is expanded.

d_call	v_call	j_call	clone_size	cdr3_aa	cdr3_nt
TRBD1	TRBV9	TRBJ1-1	.	CASSPRQGMNTEAFF	TGTGCCAGCAGCCCCCGACAGGGAATGAACACTGAAGCTTTCTTT
.	TRBV15	TRBJ1-2	.	CATSREAGEYYGYTF	TGTGCCACCAGCAGAGAAGCAGGGGAATACTATGGCTACACCTTC
TRBD1	TRBV5-1	TRBJ2-7	.	CASSLAPGTAYEQYF	TGCGCCAGCAGCTTGGCCCCCGGGACAGCCTACGAGCAGTACTTC
TRBD1	TRBV28	TRBJ2-3	once	CASRSTGGGTDTQYF	TGTGCCAGCAGATCCACAGGGGGCGGAACAGATACGCAGTATTTT
TRBD2	TRBV27	TRBJ2-7	.	CASSLRVAGNEQYF	TGTGCCAGCAGTTTACGTGTAGCGGGAAACGAGCAGTACTTC
TRBD1	TRBV18	TRBJ1-1	.	CASFRGLTGEEAFF	TGTGCCAGCTTCCGGGGACTGACAGGGGAGGAAGCTTTCTTT
.	TRBV5-1	TRBJ2-5	.	CASSLYRATQETQYF	TGCGCCAGCAGCTTGTACAGGGCGACACAAGAGACCCAGTACTTC
TRBD1	TRBV27	TRBJ1-6	.	CASSLSSPTGANNSPLHF	TGTGCCAGCAGTTTATCGAGTCCCACAGGGGCGAATAATTCACCCCTCCACTTT
TRBD2	TRBV10-3	TRBJ2-3	once	CAISGLAGGSVWTDTQYF	TGTGCCATCAGTGGACTAGCGGGAGGGTCTGTGTGGACAGATACGCAGTATTTT
.	TRBV19	TRBJ1-1	once	CASSTRVTEAFF	TGTGCCAGTAGTACCCGAGTAACTGAAGCTTTCTTT
TRBD1	TRBV7-9	TRBJ1-4	.	CASRRDRTEYNEKLFF	TGTGCCAGCAGAAGGGACAGGACCGAATATAATGAAAAACTGTTTTTT
TRBD2	TRBV7-8	TRBJ2-2	.	CASSLGRERGLFF	TGTGCCAGCAGCTTAGGGCGGGAGCGGGGGCTGTTTTTT
.	TRBV9	TRBJ1-1	.	CASSVAGLPGGNTEAFF	TGTGCCAGCAGCGTAGCAGGCTTACCGGGGGGCAACACTGAAGCTTTCTTT
.	TRBV5-4	TRBJ1-2	.	CASSLDGFGGYTF	TGTGCCAGCAGCTTGGACGGGTTCGGTGGCTACACCTTC
.	TRBV6-6	TRBJ1-2	.	CASSSPSGYTF	TGTGCCAGCAGTTCCCCCTCTGGCTACACCTTC
.	TRBV6-5	TRBJ2-5	.	CASGPAGLLQETQYF	TGTGCCAGCGGTCCCGCGGGACTCCTACAAGAGACCCAGTACTTC
TRBD1	TRBV4-3	TRBJ1-3	.	CASSHGQGSANTIYF	TGCGCCAGCAGCCACGGACAGGGCTCGGCAAACACCATATATTTT
TRBD1	TRBV10-1	TRBJ2-1	.	CASSPLTGVENEQFF	TGCGCCAGCAGCCCATTGACAGGGGTGGAAAATGAGCAGTTCTTC
TRBD2	TRBV30	TRBJ2-4	.	CAWSALRGGGNIQYF	TGTGCCTGGAGTGCCCTACGGGGGGGAGGAAACATTCAGTACTTC
.	TRBV7-2	TRBJ2-1	.	CASSFGLASYNEQFF	TGTGCCAGCAGCTTTGGGCTAGCTTCCTACAATGAGCAGTTCTTC
TRBD1	TRBV4-2	TRBJ2-1	.	CASSQGTGYNEQFF	TGTGCCAGCAGCCAGGGGACAGGCTACAATGAGCAGTTCTTC
.	TRBV13	TRBJ2-7	.	CASSLEAEREQYF	TGTGCCAGCAGCTTAGAAGCAGAGAGGGAGCAGTACTTC
TRBD2	TRBV6-2/TRBV6-3	TRBJ2-1	.	CASSYWREGNEQFF	TGTGCCAGCAGTTATTGGCGGGAGGGCAATGAGCAGTTCTTC
.	TRBV5-4	TRBJ1-5	.	CASSLDGQGSQPQHF	TGTGCCAGCAGCTTGGACGGGCAGGGGAGTCAGCCCCAGCATTTT
TRBD1	TRBV4-3	TRBJ1-4	.	CASSPKDRLDPNEKLFF	TGCGCCAGCAGCCCGAAGGACAGGTTGGATCCTAATGAAAAACTGTTTTTT
TRBD1	TRBV15	TRBJ1-4	.	CATSRGNAGTGFEKLFF	TGTGCCACCAGCAGAGGAAACGCCGGGACAGGGTTCGAAAAACTGTTTTTT
.	TRBV5-5	TRBJ2-2	few	CASSLITGGAGELFF	TGTGCCAGCAGCCTTATAACAGGAGGGGCCGGGGAGCTGTTTTTT
.	TRBV18	TRBJ2-2	.	CASSRKAGSNTGELFF	TGTGCCAGCTCGCGTAAGGCAGGATCAAACACCGGGGAGCTGTTTTTT
TRBD2	TRBV9	TRBJ2-1	.	CASSVSPTSGNEQFF	TGTGCCAGCAGCGTAAGCCCGACTAGCGGCAATGAGCAGTTCTTC
TRBD1	TRBV9	TRBJ1-1	.	CASSAGTANTEAFF	TGTGCCAGCAGCGCTGGGACAGCGAACACTGAAGCTTTCTTT
.	TRBV5-1	TRBJ2-7	.	CASAAGSSYEQYF	TGCGCCAGCGCGGCGGGGTCCTCCTACGAGCAGTACTTC
TRBD2	TRBV11-3	TRBJ2-1	.	CASSLSGSSYNEQFF	TGTGCCAGCAGCTTGAGCGGGAGCTCCTACAATGAGCAGTTCTTC
.	TRBV9	TRBJ2-1	.	CASSPSGHASSYNEQFF	TGTGCCAGCAGCCCATCCGGACACGCGAGCTCCTACAATGAGCAGTTCTTC
.	TRBV28	TRBJ1-1	once	CASRPRPRGDTEAFF	TGTGCCAGCAGACCCCGACCCAGGGGAGACACTGAAGCTTTCTTT
TRBD1	TRBV11-2	TRBJ2-3	.	CASSLDGTASDTQYF	TGTGCCAGCAGCTTAGATGGGACAGCCTCAGATACGCAGTATTTT
.	TRBV28	TRBJ1-2	.	CASSLPGLYGYTF	TGTGCCAGCAGTTTGCCAGGCCTCTATGGCTACACCTTC
TRBD1	TRBV9	TRBJ1-5	.	CASSVGGGQGMDQPQHF	TGTGCCAGCAGCGTAGGGGGGGGACAGGGTATGGATCAGCCCCAGCATTTT
TRBD1	TRBV30	TRBJ2-7	.	CAWTPGQGIYEQYF	TGTGCCTGGACACCGGGACAGGGAATCTACGAGCAGTACTTC
.	TRBV25-1	TRBJ2-1	.	CASSELSEAYNEQFF	TGTGCCAGCAGTGAATTGAGCGAGGCCTACAATGAGCAGTTCTTC
TRBD1	TRBV7-9	TRBJ2-5	.	CASSSGYRDRGQETQYF	TGTGCCAGCAGCTCCGGTTACCGGGACAGGGGCCAAGAGACCCAGTACTTC
.	TRBV21-1	TRBJ2-4	once	CASSKGSCVWREKQSLAKNIQYF	TGTGCCAGCAGCAAAGGGTCCTGTGTTTGGCGGGAGAAACAGTCTCTAGCCAAAAACATTCAGTACTTC
TRBD2	TRBV9	TRBJ2-3	.	CASSLGGLAGGLTDTQYF	TGTGCCAGCAGCCTCGGTGGACTAGCGGGGGGGCTCACAGATACGCAGTATTTT
.	TRBV27	TRBJ1-1	.	CASSLRGYGTEAFF	TGTGCCAGCAGTTTACGGGGATACGGCACTGAAGCTTTCTTT
.	TRBV2	TRBJ1-4	.	CASSGGGSYEKLFF	TGTGCCAGCAGTGGGGGAGGTTCCTATGAAAAACTGTTTTTT
TRBD1	TRBV30	TRBJ1-1	.	CAWCRGTAEAFF	TGTGCCTGGTGCAGGGGGACCGCTGAAGCTTTCTTT
TRBD2	TRBV4-2	TRBJ2-3	.	CASSRGGSTDTQYF	TGTGCCAGCAGCCGGGGGGGGAGCACAGATACGCAGTATTTT
.	TRBV6-6	TRBJ1-2	.	CASSFDRNYGYTF	TGTGCCAGCAGTTTTGACAGGAACTATGGCTACACCTTC
.	TRBV4-3	TRBJ1-1	.	CASSRTGNTEAFF	TGCGCCAGCAGCCGAACAGGGAACACTGAAGCTTTCTTT
.	TRBV7-2	TRBJ1-2	.	CASSTGYGYTF	TGTGCCAGCAGCACCGGCTATGGCTACACCTTC
.	TRBV5-8	TRBJ1-2	.	CASGGGVYGYTF	TGTGCCAGCGGGGGGGGAGTCTATGGCTACACCTTC
TRBD1	TRBV29-1	TRBJ1-2	.	CSVDRGGNLYGYTF	TGCAGCGTAGATAGAGGGGGCAACCTCTATGGCTACACCTTC
TRBD1	TRBV27	TRBJ1-6	.	CASRGLQGAQSPLHF	TGTGCCAGCAGGGGCCTACAGGGGGCGCAGTCACCCCTCCACTTT
TRBD2	TRBV4-3	TRBJ2-1	.	CASSQDSRLAGDEQFF	TGCGCCAGCAGCCAAGATTCGCGACTAGCGGGAGATGAGCAGTTCTTC
TRBD1	TRBV11-2	TRBJ2-7	.	CASRKRGQTYEQYF	TGTGCCAGCAGAAAAAGGGGACAGACCTACGAGCAGTACTTC
.	TRBV5-8	TRBJ1-5	once	CASSLGQYSNQPQHF	TGTGCCAGCAGCTTAGGACAGTATAGCAATCAGCCCCAGCATTTT
TRBD1	TRBV30	TRBJ1-2	.	CAWRKTGLPGGDAYTF	TGTGCCTGGAGGAAGACAGGGCTCCCCGGGGGGGATGCCTACACCTTC
.	TRBV9	TRBJ2-1	.	CASSVGVEQAEQFF	TGTGCCAGCAGCGTAGGAGTTGAGCAGGCTGAGCAGTTCTTC
.	TRBV5-4	TRBJ1-2	.	CASSLFAGSNYGYTF	TGTGCCAGCAGCTTGTTTGCAGGGTCAAACTATGGCTACACCTTC
TRBD1	TRBV19	TRBJ1-2	.	CASSIGTGGYYGYTF	TGTGCCAGTAGTATAGGGACAGGGGGTTACTATGGCTACACCTTC
.	TRBV11-2	TRBJ1-5	few	CASSSSYAQPQHF	TGTGCCAGCAGCTCATCTTATGCGCAGCCCCAGCATTTT